The present entry profiles one T cell receptor beta chain with its context. This record belongs to a study of blood T cell repertoires in COVID-19. Between the trimmed V and J ends, which lost 4 bases and 8 bases, there was a span of 11 bases. Germline loops: CDR1 MNHEY, CDR2 SVGAGI. The CDR3 extends over 12 amino acids. Data came from immunoSEQ multiplex PCR; TCRdb stores just in-frame clones and leaves some out. Among a few hundred thousand clones listed, 87% were seen once. Recovered participants had two consecutive negative NP/OP PCR tests, healthcare professional clearance, or symptom resolution.

This TCR was sampled from a woman aged 25-40 years who had recovered from COVID-19. The chain employs TRBV6-5 and TRBJ1-1; a weak D match, TRBD1 (5 bases). What was sequenced was PBMCs or T cells enriched from blood (not recorded which). Here the CDR3 DNA reads TGTGCCAGCAGTTCCGGGGGGTTCGAAGCTTTCTTT. Protein: CASSSGGFEAFF.